What follows are 17 T cell receptor beta chains derived from one specimen sequenced in a study of blood T cell repertoires in COVID-19. Profiled with immunoSEQ multiplex PCR; TCRdb holds only in-frame clones, not every one. The sample shows 250,000 to 300,000 clones, about 88% of them seen only once. The sample consisted of peripheral blood. These receptor sequences come from an older woman with COVID-19, enrolled during active disease.

This chain links TRBV28 with TRBJ2-2; 7 nucleotides match TRBD1. Trimming took 6 bases from V and 5 from J; bases not matched to a gene: 9. The CDR3 spans 15 residues. Germline loops: CDR1 MDHEN, CDR2 SYDVKM. The CDR3 region has the DNA TGTGCCAGCAGCCTTCGGACAGGCGTTACCGGGGAGCTGTTTTTT. Residues: CASSLRTGVTGELFF.

The CDR3: CASSEAQVWGGPDETQYF. DNA of the CDR3: TGTGCCAGCAGTGAAGCGCAGGTGTGGGGGGGCCCGGATGAGACCCAGTACTTC. The rearrangement joins TRBV6-1 to TRBJ2-5; D may be TRBD2 (7 bases). The CDR3 extends over 18 amino acids. Between the trimmed V and J ends, which lost 0 bases and 5 bases, there was a span of 22 bases. Germline V gene sequence: CDR1 MNHNS, CDR2 SASEGT.

The chain uses TRBV4-3 and TRBJ2-5; the match to TRBD1 covers 7 bases. The V segment lost 0 bases and the J segment 5 bases; nucleotides outside the gene matches: 6. The CDR3 length is 15 residues. CDR1 and CDR2 (germline): LGHNA, YSLEER. CDR3 protein: CASSQDEGRGETQYF. CDR3 in DNA: TGCGCCAGCAGCCAAGATGAGGGCAGGGGGGAGACCCAGTACTTC.

This clone was detected once. The rearrangement uses TRBV9 and TRBJ2-5; TRBD1 agrees at 7 bases. The V segment lost 3 bases and the J segment 0 bases; nucleotides outside the gene matches: 2. The CDR3 covers 14 residues. The germline V gene encodes CDR1 SGDLS and CDR2 YYNGEE. The CDR3 region has the DNA TGTGCCAGCAGCGCCGGGACAGACCAAGAGACCCAGTACTTC. Protein: CASSAGTDQETQYF.

The V and J genes are TRBV28 and TRBJ1-1, with 10 positions matching TRBD1. This CDR3 comprises 15 residues. V lost 7 bases and J lost 0; bases outside the gene matches: 5. Germline lookup yields CDR1 MDHEN and CDR2 SYDVKM. DNA for the CDR3: TGTGCCAGCATTCGGGACAGGGGATTGAACACTGAAGCTTTCTTT. It is translated as CASIRDRGLNTEAFF.

V is TRBV5-6 and J is TRBJ2-2; D remains ambiguous. The germline V and J ends were trimmed by 0 bases and 3 bases, with 12 bases remaining between them. Germline V gene data show CDR1 as SGHDT and CDR2 as YYEEEE. This CDR3 region has 16 residues. The CDR3 DNA follows: TGTGCCAGCAGCTTGGTACAGTCAACTTACACCGGGGAGCTGTTTTTT. Encoded protein: CASSLVQSTYTGELFF.

The chain employs TRBV11-2 and TRBJ1-4, with 9 bases fitting TRBD1. Germline loops: CDR1 SGHAT, CDR2 FQNNGV. The CDR3 extends over 15 amino acids. V shed 4 bases, J shed 8 bases, and the junction held 8 bases outside the gene matches. CDR3: CASSSLTGGYEKLFF. DNA of the CDR3: TGTGCCAGCAGCTCCTTGACAGGGGGTTACGAAAAACTGTTTTTT. Full variable domain (remainder filled in from reference TRBV11-2 and TRBJ1-4): EAGVAQSPRYKIIEKRQSVAFWCNPISGHATLYWYQQILGQGPKLLIQFQNNGVVDDSQLPKDRFSAERLKGVDSTLKIQPAKLEDSAVYLCASSSLTGGYEKLFFGSGTQLSVL.

V is TRBV18 and J is TRBJ2-7; D possibly corresponds to TRBD1 (5 bases). This CDR3 has 13 residues. Between the trimmed V and J ends, which lost 5 bases and 5 bases, there was a span of 13 bases. Germline V CDR1 and CDR2: KGHSH, LQKENI. The CDR3 sequence is CASSSRQNDEQYF. In DNA form, the CDR3 reads TGTGCCAGCTCATCCCGACAGAATGACGAGCAGTACTTC.

The rearrangement joins TRBV5-1 to TRBJ1-1; 7 bases line up with TRBD1. There are 14 residues in the CDR3. Unmatched junction bases numbered 6, after V lost 2 bases and J lost 5 bases. Per germline, CDR1 SGHRS and CDR2 YFSETQ. The CDR3 nucleotides are TGCGCCAGCAGCTTACCAACAGGGGTGACTGAAGCTTTCTTT. The encoded protein is CASSLPTGVTEAFF.

This rearrangement joins TRBV2 to TRBJ2-3; D remains unclear. The ends were cut back, 8 bases at V and 6 bases at J, with 6 bases in the middle. There are 10 residues in the CDR3. Germline V lookup: CDR1 SNHLY, CDR2 FYNNEI. CDR3 coding DNA: TGTGCCAGCGGCCCGGATACGCAGTATTTT. It encodes CASGPDTQYF. Filled out from reference TRBV2 and TRBJ2-3, the complete variable domain reads EPEVTQTPSHQVTQMGQEVILRCVPISNHLYFYWYRQILGQKVEFLVSFYNNEISEKSEIFDDQFSVERPDGSNFTLKIRSTKLEDSAMYFCASGPDTQYFGPGTRLTVL.

V is TRBV18 and J is TRBJ1-3, with 7 bases lining up with TRBD1. CDR3 length equals 18 residues. J gave up 4 bases and V 3 bases, and 15 bases lay outside the gene matches. Germline assignment: CDR1 KGHSH and CDR2 LQKENI. CDR3 in DNA: TGTGCCAGCTCACCCGCCCTCCCGGGACAGAATCGCGGAAACACCATATATTTT. Translation: CASSPALPGQNRGNTIYF.

V gene TRBV13 combines with J gene TRBJ1-1, with D unresolved. Germline CDR1 reads PRHDT; CDR2 reads FYEKMQ (reference sequence). There are 13 residues in the CDR3. V shed 5 bases and J shed 7 bases, with 14 bases lying between them. The DNA for the CDR3 is TGTGCCAGCAGCCAAGAGGGTGAAAATGAAGCTTTCTTT. Residues: CASSQEGENEAFF.

The chain employs TRBV7-8 and TRBJ1-1; D is ambiguous. Germline V lookup: CDR1 SGHVS, CDR2 FQNEAQ. This CDR3 spans 13 amino acids. Trimming shortened V by 1 base and J by 8 bases, and 11 bases separated the two germline ends. The CDR3: CASSLEAGREAFF. In DNA form, the CDR3 reads TGTGCCAGCAGCTTAGAAGCGGGGAGGGAAGCTTTCTTT.

The V and J genes are TRBV5-8 and TRBJ1-3, with 8 bases matching TRBD1. This CDR3 is 17 amino acids long. Trimming removed 2 bases from V and 0 bases from J; junction bases left unmatched: 7. Germline CDR1 and CDR2: SGHTS and YDEGEE. CDR3 bases: TGTGCCAGCAGCTTTCGCTCGACAGGGGACTCTGGAAACACCATATATTTT. Translating it yields CASSFRSTGDSGNTIYF.

J is TRBJ2-7 and V is TRBV7-6; 7 bases align to TRBD2. Germline values: CDR1 SGHVS, CDR2 FNYEAQ. CDR3 length equals 15 residues. Trimming removed 0 bases from V and 2 bases from J; junction bases left unmatched: 4. Here the CDR3 DNA reads TGTGCCAGCAGCTTAGCGGGGGGAGGGGCCTACGAGCAGTACTTC. It specifies CASSLAGGGAYEQYF.

This chain joins TRBV9 and TRBJ1-5, with TRBD1 matching 7 bases. This CDR3 is 14 amino acids long. CDR1 and CDR2 (germline): SGDLS, YYNGEE. V was clipped by 3 bases and J by 5 bases; unmatched bases: 5. DNA of the CDR3: TGTGCCAGCAGCGCAGACAGGGCATATCAGCCCCAGCATTTT. Translating gives CASSADRAYQPQHF.

The rearrangement uses TRBV11-2 and TRBJ2-7, with TRBD1 matching 10 bases. The CDR3 is 16 amino acids. Trimming took 4 bases from V and 2 from J; bases not matched to a gene: 8. The germline gives CDR1 SGHAT, CDR2 FQNNGV. In DNA, the CDR3 is TGTGCCAGCAGCTCCGTAAGACAGGGGGCACCCTACGAGCAGTACTTC. Translating it yields CASSSVRQGAPYEQYF.